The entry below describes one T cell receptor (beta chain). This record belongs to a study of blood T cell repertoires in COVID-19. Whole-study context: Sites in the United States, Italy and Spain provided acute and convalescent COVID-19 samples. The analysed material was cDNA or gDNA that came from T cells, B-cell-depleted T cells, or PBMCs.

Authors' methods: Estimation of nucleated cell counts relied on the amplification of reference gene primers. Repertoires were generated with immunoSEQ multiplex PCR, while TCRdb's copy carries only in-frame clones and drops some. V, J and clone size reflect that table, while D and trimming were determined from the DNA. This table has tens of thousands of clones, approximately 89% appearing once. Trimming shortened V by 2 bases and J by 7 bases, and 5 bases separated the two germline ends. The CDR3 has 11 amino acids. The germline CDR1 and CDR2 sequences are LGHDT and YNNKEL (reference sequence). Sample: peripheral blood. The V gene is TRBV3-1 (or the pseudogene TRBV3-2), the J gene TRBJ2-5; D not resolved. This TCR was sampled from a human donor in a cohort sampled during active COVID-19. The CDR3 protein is CASSQRRTQYF. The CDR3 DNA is TGTGCCAGCAGCCAAAGGAGGACCCAGTACTTC.